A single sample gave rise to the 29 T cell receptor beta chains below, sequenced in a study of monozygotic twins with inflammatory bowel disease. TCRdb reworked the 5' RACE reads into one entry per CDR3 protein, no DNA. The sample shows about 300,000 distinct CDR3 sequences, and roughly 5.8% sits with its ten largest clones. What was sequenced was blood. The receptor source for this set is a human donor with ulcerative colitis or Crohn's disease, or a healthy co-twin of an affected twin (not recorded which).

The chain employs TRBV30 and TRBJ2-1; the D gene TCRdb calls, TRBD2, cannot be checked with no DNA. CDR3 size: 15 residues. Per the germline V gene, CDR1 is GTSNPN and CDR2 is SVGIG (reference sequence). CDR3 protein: CAWTGGGAGGNEQFF.

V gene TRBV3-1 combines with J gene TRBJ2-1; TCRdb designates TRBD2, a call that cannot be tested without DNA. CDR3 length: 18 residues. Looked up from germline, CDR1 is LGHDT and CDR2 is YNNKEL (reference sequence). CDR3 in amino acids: CASSPEGLAGARYNEQFF.

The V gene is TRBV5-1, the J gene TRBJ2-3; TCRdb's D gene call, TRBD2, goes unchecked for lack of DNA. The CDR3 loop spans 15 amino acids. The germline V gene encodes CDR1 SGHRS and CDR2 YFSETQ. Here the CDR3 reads CASSVSGIVADTQYF. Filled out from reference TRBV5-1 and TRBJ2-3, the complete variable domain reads KAGVTQTPRYLIKTRGQQVTLSCSPISGHRSVSWYQQTPGQGLQFLFEYFSETQRNKGNFPGRFSGRQFSNSRSEMNVSTLELGDSALYLCASSVSGIVADTQYFGPGTRLTVL.

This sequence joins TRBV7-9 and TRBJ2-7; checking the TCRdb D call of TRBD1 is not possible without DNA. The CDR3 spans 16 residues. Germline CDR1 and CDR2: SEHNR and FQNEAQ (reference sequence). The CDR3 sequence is CASSPWGQASSYEQYF.

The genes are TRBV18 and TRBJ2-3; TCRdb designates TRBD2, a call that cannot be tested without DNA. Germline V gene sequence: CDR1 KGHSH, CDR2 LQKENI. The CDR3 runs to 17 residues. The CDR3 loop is CASSPRLAGGRTDTQYF.

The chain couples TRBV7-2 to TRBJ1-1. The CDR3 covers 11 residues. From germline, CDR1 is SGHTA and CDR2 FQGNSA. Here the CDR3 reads CASSPRQEAFF.

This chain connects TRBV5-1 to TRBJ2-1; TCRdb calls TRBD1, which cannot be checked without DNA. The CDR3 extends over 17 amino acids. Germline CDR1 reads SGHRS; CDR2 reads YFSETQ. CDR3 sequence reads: CASSLVGDRPNMDEQFF. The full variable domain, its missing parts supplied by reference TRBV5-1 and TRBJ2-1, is KAGVTQTPRYLIKTRGQQVTLSCSPISGHRSVSWYQQTPGQGLQFLFEYFSETQRNKGNFPGRFSGRQFSNSRSEMNVSTLELGDSALYLCASSLVGDRPNMDEQFFGPGTRLTVL.

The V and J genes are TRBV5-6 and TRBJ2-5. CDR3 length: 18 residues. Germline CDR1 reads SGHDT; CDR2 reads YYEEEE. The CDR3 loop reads CASSLGVGSESVQETQYF.

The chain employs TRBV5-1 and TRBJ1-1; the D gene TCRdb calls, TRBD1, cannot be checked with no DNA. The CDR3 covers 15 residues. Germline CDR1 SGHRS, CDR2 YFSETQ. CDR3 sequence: CASSWDGQGGIEAFF.

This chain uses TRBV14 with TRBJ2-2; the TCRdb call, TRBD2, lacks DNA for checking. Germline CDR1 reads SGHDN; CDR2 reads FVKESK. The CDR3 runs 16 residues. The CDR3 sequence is CASSRPGLAGTGELFF.

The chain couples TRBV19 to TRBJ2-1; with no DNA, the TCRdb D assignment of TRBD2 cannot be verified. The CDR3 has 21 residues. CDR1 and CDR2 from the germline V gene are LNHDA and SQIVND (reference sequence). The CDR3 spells CASSIGLAGVGLLRLYNEQFF.

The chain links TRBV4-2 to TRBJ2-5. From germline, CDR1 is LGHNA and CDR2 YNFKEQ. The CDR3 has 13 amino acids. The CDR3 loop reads CASSQERKETQYF.

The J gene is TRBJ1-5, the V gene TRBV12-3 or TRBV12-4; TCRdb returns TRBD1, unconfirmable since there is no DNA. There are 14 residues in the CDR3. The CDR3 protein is CASSWGGNNQPQHF.

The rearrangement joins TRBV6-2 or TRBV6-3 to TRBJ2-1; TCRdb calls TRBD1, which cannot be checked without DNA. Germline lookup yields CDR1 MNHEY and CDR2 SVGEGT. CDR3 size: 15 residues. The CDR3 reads CASTDTGGPYNEQFF.

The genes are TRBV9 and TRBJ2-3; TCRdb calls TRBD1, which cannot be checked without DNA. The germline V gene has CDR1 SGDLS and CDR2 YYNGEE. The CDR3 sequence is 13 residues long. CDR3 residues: CASSPRQTDTQNF.

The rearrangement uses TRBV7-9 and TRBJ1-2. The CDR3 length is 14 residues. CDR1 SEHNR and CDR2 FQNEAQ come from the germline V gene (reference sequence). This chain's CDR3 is CASSQDGFQAGYTF.

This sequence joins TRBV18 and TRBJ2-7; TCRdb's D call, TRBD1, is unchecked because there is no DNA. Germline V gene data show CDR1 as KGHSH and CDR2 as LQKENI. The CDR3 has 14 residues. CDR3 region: CASSPPGQIIEQYF.

This chain's CDR3 is CASSYDWAGAADYNEQFF. The chain recombines TRBV6-5 with TRBJ2-1; TCRdb returns TRBD2, unconfirmable since there is no DNA. This CDR3 region has 18 residues. Germline V gene lookup returns CDR1 MNHEY and CDR2 SVGAGI.

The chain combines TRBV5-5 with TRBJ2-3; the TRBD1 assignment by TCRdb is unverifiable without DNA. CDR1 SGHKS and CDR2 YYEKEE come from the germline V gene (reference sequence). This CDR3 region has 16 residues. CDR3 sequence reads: CASSTRTQGPTDTQYF.

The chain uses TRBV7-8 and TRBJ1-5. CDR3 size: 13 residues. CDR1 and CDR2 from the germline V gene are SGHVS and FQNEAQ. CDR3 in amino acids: CASSFVINQPQHF.

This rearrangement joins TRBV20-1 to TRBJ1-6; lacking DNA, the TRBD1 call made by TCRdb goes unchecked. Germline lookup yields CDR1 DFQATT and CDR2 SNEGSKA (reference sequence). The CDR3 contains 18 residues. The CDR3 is CSARDRDRASSYNSPLHF.

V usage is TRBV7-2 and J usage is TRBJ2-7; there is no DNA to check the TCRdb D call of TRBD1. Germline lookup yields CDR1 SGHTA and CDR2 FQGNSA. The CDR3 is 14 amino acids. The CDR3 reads CASSQTGVPYEQYF.

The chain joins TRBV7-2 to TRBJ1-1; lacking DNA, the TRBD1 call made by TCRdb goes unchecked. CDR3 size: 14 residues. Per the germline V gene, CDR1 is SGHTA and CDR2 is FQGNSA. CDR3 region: CASSLRWTGTEAFF.

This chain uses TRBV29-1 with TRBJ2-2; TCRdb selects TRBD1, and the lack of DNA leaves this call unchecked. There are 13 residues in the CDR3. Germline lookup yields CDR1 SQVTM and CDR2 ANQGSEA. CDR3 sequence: CSVAQGAAGELFF.

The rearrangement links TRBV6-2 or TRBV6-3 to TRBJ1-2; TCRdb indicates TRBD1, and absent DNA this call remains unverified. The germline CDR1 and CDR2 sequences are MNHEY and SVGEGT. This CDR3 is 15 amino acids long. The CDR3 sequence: CASSPSRGRNYGYTF.

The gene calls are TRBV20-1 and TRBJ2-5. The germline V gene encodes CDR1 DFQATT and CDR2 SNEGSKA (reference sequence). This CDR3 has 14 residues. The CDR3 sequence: CSARRRKTQETQYF.

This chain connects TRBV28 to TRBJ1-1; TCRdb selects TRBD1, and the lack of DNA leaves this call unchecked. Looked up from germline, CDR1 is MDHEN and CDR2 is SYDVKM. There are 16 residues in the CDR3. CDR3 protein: CASSFTLGQLNTEAFF.

The CDR3 loop reads CASSVVGGGPDEQFF. The rearrangement uses TRBV9 and TRBJ2-1; TCRdb selects TRBD2, and the lack of DNA leaves this call unchecked. The germline CDR1 and CDR2 sequences are SGDLS and YYNGEE. The CDR3 covers 15 residues.

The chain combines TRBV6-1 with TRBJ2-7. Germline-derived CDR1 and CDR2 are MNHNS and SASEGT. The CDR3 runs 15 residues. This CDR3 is CASSETFLGPYEQYF.